This entry features one T cell receptor (beta chain) sequence. V lost 3 bases, J lost 6 bases, and 13 bases lay in between. Germline CDR1 is LNHDA and CDR2 is SQIVND (reference sequence). This CDR3 spans 14 amino acids. Sequenced by immunoSEQ multiplex PCR; TCRdb stores in-frame clones only, minus some. The sample lists roughly 160,000 clones; approximately 84% were seen once. These data are taken from a study of blood T cell repertoires in COVID-19. Study context: From the United States, Italy and Spain came samples of acute and convalescent COVID-19.

In terms of age and location, participants ranged from roughly 18 to 90 years and lived in approximately 24 US areas. The sequence came from a woman aged 40 to 50 with acute COVID-19. The specimen was PBMCs or T cells enriched from blood (not recorded which). V gene TRBV19 combines with J gene TRBJ2-3; D ambiguous. CDR3 nucleotides: TGTGCCAGTAGTATTTCCGCGGAACGGGATACGCAGTATTTT. Amino acid sequence: CASSISAERDTQYF. The whole variable domain, filled in from reference TRBV19 and TRBJ2-3, reads DGGITQSPKYLFRKEGQNVTLSCEQNLNHDAMYWYRQDPGQGLRLIYYSQIVNDFQKGDIAEGYSVSREKKESFPLTVTSAQKNPTAFYLCASSISAERDTQYFGPGTRLTVL.